A selection of T cell receptor beta chains follows, all from one sample in a study of cytomegalovirus exposure and HLA in healthy donors. Only in-frame clones appear in the TCRdb table, and some are missing; sequencing was by immunoSEQ multiplex PCR. This sample carries some 150,000 clones, about four fifths of them seen once, and the ten largest clones take roughly 7.7%. Sequenced sample: PBMCs. These receptors came from a man in his thirties or forties in good health and CMV-seropositive. Both conserved end residues are part of each CDR3. Fields, in order: D gene, clone size, J gene, V gene, CDR3 protein, CDR3 DNA. The D gene is left open where the match is weak. Some rows have no size entry. The others give once, few or many, or a class for an expanded clone.

TRBD2	.	TRBJ2-2	TRBV6-6	CASSYGTASGTGELFF	TGTGCCAGCAGTTACGGCACGGCTAGCGGTACCGGGGAGCTGTTTTTT
.	.	TRBJ2-2	TRBV15	CATSRERAVANTGELFF	TGTGCCACCAGCAGAGAACGAGCGGTTGCGAACACCGGGGAGCTGTTTTTT
.	.	TRBJ2-2	TRBV12-5	CASGSLNTGELFF	TGTGCTAGTGGTTCTCTGAACACCGGGGAGCTGTTTTTT
TRBD1	once	TRBJ1-2	TRBV4-2	CASSQDNDRVTGYTF	TGTGCCAGCAGCCAAGATAACGACAGGGTAACTGGCTACACCTTC
TRBD2	.	TRBJ2-7	TRBV5-6	CASSLRAGGTQPQYF	TGTGCCAGCAGCTTGCGGGCGGGAGGCACCCAACCGCAGTACTTC
.	.	TRBJ2-3	TRBV29-1	CSVARVSDTQYF	TGCAGCGTTGCCAGGGTTTCAGATACGCAGTATTTT
TRBD2	.	TRBJ2-1	TRBV7-3	CASIKIGREGSYNEQFF	TGTGCCAGCATCAAAATAGGGCGGGAGGGCTCCTACAATGAGCAGTTCTTC
.	.	TRBJ1-2	TRBV19	CASSQEGGSIGYTF	TGTGCCAGTAGTCAGGAGGGGGGGTCTATTGGCTACACCTTC
.	.	TRBJ1-2	TRBV5-1	CASSSEGQSIGLVSGGYTF	TGCGCCAGCAGCTCTGAAGGACAGTCGATTGGGCTCGTTTCCGGTGGCTACACCTTC
.	.	TRBJ1-2	TRBV11-2	CASSSLTGPNYGYTF	TGTGCCAGCAGCTCCCTGACAGGACCCAACTATGGCTACACCTTC
TRBD2	.	TRBJ2-7	TRBV10-2	CASSRLREGPGEQYF	TGCGCCAGCAGTCGGTTGCGGGAGGGCCCGGGCGAGCAGTACTTC
.	once	TRBJ2-5	TRBV4-1	CASSPYPGARETQYF	TGCGCCAGCAGCCCCTATCCCGGAGCGAGGGAGACCCAGTACTTC
.	.	TRBJ1-2	TRBV7-2	CASSLVQFRGYTF	TGTGCCAGCAGCTTGGTACAGTTCCGTGGCTACACCTTC
.	few	TRBJ1-5	TRBV28	CASSLGLSNQPQHF	TGTGCCAGCAGTTTGGGACTTAGCAATCAGCCCCAGCATTTT
TRBD1	few	TRBJ1-1	TRBV7-2	CASSARDRGWKEAFF	TGTGCCAGCAGCGCCCGGGACAGGGGGTGGAAAGAAGCTTTCTTT
.	few	TRBJ2-1	TRBV18	CASSPGSSYNEQFF	TGTGCCAGCTCACCAGGGAGCTCCTACAATGAGCAGTTCTTC
TRBD2	.	TRBJ2-7	TRBV5-4	CASSLLAGGSYEQYF	TGTGCCAGCAGCTTACTAGCGGGAGGCTCCTACGAGCAGTACTTC
.	.	TRBJ1-1	TRBV6-6	CASSIPTGGEAFF	TGTGCCAGCAGCATACCGACAGGCGGTGAAGCTTTCTTT
TRBD1	.	TRBJ1-1	TRBV7-9	CASSLTYLDRGPVF	TGTGCCAGCAGCTTGACCTACCTTGACAGGGGGCCCGTCTTT
.	.	TRBJ1-1	TRBV18	CASSPLTANTEAFF	TGTGCCAGCTCACCCCTCACAGCGAACACTGAAGCTTTCTTT
.	.	TRBJ2-7	TRBV2	CASSGGQSSYEQYF	TGTGCCAGCAGTGGAGGTCAAAGCTCCTACGAGCAGTACTTC
.	.	TRBJ2-3	TRBV5-1	CASSLVGEVTDTQYF	TGCGCCAGCAGCTTAGTCGGGGAGGTCACAGATACGCAGTATTTT
TRBD2	.	TRBJ2-1	TRBV7-7	CASSSDTSGSRNEQFF	TGTGCTAGCAGCTCAGATACTAGCGGGAGTCGGAATGAGCAGTTCTTC
.	.	TRBJ1-6	TRBV19	CASRGSSYNSPLHF	TGTGCCAGTCGAGGAAGCTCCTATAATTCACCCCTCCACTTT
TRBD1	.	TRBJ1-2	TRBV28	CASTDRQGARIYGYTF	TGTGCCAGCACCGACCGGCAGGGGGCGCGGATCTATGGCTACACCTTC
TRBD2	.	TRBJ2-5	TRBV2	CASTGGPQYQETQYF	TGTGCCAGCACGGGGGGGCCCCAGTACCAAGAGACCCAGTACTTC
.	.	TRBJ1-2	TRBV4-3	CASSQERGAGENGYTF	TGCGCCAGCAGCCAAGAGAGGGGGGCGGGAGAGAATGGCTACACCTTC
.	once	TRBJ2-7	TRBV25-1	CASSEDRAYEQYF	TGTGCCAGCAGTGAAGACAGAGCCTACGAGCAGTACTTC